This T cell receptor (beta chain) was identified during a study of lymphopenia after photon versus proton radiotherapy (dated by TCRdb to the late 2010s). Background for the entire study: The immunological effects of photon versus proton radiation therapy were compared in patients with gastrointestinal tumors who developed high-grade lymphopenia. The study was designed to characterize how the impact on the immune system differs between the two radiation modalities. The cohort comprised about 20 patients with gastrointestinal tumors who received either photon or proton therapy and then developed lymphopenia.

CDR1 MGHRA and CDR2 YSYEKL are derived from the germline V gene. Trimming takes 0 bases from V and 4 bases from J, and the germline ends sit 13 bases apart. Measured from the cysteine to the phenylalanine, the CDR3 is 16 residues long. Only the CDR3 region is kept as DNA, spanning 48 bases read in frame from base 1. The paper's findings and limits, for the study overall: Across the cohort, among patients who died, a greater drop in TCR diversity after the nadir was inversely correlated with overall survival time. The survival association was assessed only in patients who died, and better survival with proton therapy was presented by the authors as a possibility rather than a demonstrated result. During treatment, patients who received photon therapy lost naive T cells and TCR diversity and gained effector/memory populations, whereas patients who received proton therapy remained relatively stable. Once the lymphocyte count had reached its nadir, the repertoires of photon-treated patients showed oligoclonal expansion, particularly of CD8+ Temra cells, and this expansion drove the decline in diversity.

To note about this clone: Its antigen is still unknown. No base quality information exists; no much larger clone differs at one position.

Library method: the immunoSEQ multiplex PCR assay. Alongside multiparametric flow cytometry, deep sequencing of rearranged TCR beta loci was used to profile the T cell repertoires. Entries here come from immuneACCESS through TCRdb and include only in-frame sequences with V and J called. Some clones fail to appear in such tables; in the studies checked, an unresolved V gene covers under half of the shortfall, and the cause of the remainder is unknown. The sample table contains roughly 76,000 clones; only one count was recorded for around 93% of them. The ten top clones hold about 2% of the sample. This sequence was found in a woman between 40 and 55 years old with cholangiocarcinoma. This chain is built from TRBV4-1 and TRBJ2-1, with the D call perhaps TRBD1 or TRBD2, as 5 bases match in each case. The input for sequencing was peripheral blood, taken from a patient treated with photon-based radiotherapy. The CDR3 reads CASSQETGTTYNEQFF. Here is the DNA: TGCGCCAGCAGCCAAGAAACCGGGACGACATACAATGAGCAGTTCTTC.